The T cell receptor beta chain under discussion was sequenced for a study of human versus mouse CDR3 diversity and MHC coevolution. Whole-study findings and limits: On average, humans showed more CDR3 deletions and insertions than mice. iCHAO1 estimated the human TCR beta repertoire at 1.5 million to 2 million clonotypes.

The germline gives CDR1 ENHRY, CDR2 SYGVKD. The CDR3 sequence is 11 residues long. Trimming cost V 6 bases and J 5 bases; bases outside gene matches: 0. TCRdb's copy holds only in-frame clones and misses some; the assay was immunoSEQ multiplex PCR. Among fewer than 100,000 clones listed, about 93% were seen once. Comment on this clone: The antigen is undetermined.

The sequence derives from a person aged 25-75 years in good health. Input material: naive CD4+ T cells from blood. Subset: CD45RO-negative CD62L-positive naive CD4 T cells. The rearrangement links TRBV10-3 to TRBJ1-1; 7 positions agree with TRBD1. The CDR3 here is CAIRGQTEAFF. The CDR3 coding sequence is TGTGCCATCAGGGGACAGACTGAAGCTTTCTTT.